The present entry profiles one T cell receptor (beta chain) with its context. Its antigen remains unidentified. Germline-derived CDR1 and CDR2 are SQVTM and ANQGSEA. Trimming pared 3 bases from V and 1 base from J, leaving 18 bases between. The CDR3 length is 16 residues. This specimen belongs to a study of lymphopenia after photon versus proton radiotherapy. Points from the study as a whole: After the lymphocyte nadir, photon-treated repertoires showed oligoclonal expansion, especially of CD8+ Temra cells. Photon-treated patients lost naive T cells and TCR diversity; proton-treated stayed stable. Only patients who died were analyzed for survival; proton advantage is unproven. In patients who died, overall survival fell as post-nadir TCR diversity dropped more.

Libraries were prepared by immunoSEQ multiplex PCR; TCRdb keeps only in-frame clonotypes and omits some of them. The table lists over 55,000 clones, 87% of them singletons. This sample comprised peripheral blood, obtained from a patient treated with proton-based radiotherapy. The receptor's source is a man older than 75 with esophageal cancer. V is TRBV29-1 and J is TRBJ1-2, with D unresolved. Written as DNA, the CDR3 is TGCAGCGTTGAGTTCGGCTCGCACGGAGTTAACTATGGCTACACCTTC. Translation: CSVEFGSHGVNYGYTF.